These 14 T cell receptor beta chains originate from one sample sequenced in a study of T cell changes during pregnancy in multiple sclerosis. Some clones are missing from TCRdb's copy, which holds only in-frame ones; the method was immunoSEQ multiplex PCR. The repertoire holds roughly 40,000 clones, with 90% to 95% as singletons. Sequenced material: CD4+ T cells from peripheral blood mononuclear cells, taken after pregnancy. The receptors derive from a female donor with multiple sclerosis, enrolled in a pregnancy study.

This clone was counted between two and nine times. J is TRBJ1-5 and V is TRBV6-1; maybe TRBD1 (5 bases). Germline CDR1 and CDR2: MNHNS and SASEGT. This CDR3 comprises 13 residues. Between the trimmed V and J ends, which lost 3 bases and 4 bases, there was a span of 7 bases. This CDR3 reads CASSEGRNQPQHF. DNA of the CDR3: TGTGCCAGCAGTGAGGGGCGAAATCAGCCCCAGCATTTT.

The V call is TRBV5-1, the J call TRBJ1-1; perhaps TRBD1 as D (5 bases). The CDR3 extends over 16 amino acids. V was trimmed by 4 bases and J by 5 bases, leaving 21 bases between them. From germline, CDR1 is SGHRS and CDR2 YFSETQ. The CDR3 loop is CASSPGGGRGRTEAFF. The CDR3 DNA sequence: TGCGCCAGCAGCCCGGGCGGAGGGAGGGGAAGGACTGAAGCTTTCTTT.

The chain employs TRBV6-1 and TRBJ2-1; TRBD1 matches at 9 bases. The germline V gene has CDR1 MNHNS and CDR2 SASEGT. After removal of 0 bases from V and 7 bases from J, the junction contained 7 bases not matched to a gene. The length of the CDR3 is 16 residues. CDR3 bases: TGTGCCAGCAGTGAAGCAGGGACAGGGACGTGGAATGAGCAGTTCTTC. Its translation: CASSEAGTGTWNEQFF.

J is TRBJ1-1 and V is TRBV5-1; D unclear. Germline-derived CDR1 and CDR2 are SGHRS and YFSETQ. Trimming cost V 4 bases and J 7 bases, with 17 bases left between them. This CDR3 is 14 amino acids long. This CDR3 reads CASSGGGAGNEAFF. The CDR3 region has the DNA TGCGCCAGCAGCGGAGGAGGAGCCGGGAATGAAGCTTTCTTT.

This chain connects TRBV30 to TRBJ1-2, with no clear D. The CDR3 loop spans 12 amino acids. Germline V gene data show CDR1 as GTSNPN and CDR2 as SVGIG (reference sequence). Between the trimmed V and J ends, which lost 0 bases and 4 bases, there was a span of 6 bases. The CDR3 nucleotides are TGTGCCTGGAGTGTATGGCTCTATGGCTACACCTTC. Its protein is CAWSVWLYGYTF.

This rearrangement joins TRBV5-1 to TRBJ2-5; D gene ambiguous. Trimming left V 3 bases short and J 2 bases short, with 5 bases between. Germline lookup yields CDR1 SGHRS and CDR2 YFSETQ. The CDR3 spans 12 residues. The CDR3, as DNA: TGCGCCAGCAGCTACTCTCAAGAGACCCAGTACTTC. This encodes CASSYSQETQYF.

The CDR3 DNA reads TGCAGCCTCGGGACAGGGACCCAAGAGACCCAGTACTTC. Translated, it gives CSLGTGTQETQYF. The chain couples TRBV29-1 to TRBJ2-5; 9 positions agree with TRBD1. The germline V gene encodes CDR1 SQVTM and CDR2 ANQGSEA. The CDR3 contains 13 residues. Losses at the gene ends were 8 bases for V and 1 base for J; bases not matched to a gene: 5.

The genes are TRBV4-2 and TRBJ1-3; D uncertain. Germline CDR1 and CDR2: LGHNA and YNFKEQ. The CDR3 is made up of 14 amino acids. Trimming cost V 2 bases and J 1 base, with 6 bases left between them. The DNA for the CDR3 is TGTGCCAGCAGCCAACGGTCATCTGGAAACACCATATATTTT. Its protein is CASSQRSSGNTIYF.

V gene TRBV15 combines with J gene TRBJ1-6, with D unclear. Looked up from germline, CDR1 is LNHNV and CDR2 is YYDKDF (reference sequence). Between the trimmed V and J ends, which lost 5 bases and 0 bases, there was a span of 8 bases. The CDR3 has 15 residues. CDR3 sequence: CATSLPGSYNSPLHF. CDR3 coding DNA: TGTGCCACCAGCCTACCGGGCTCCTATAATTCACCCCTCCACTTT.

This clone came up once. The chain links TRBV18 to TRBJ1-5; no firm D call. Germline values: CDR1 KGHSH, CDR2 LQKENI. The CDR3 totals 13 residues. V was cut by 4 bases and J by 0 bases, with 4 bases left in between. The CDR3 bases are TGTGCCAGCTCACGCGATAGCAATCAGCCCCAGCATTTT. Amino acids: CASSRDSNQPQHF.

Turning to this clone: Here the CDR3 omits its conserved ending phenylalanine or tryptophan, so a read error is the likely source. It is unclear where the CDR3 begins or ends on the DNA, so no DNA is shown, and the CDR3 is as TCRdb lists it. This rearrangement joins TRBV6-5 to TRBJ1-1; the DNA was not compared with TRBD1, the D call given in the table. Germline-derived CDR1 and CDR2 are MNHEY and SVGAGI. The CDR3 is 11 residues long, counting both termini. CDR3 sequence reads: CASKGQGKVEV.

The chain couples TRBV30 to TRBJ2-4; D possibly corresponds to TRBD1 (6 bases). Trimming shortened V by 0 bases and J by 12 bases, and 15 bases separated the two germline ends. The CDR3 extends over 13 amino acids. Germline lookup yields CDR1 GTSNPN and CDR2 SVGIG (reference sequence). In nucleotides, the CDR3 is TGTGCCTGGAGTGTATTGGGCCAGGGGAATCAGTACTTC. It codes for CAWSVLGQGNQYF.

CDR3 amino acids: CASSINLGGGNTGELFF. The DNA for the CDR3 is TGTGCCAGCAGCATCAATCTGGGTGGCGGGAACACCGGGGAGCTGTTTTTT. The rearrangement joins TRBV5-4 to TRBJ2-2; D remains unclear. This CDR3 has 17 amino acids. Per germline, CDR1 SGHNT and CDR2 YYREEE (reference sequence). V was clipped by 4 bases and J by 1 base, with 17 bases between them.

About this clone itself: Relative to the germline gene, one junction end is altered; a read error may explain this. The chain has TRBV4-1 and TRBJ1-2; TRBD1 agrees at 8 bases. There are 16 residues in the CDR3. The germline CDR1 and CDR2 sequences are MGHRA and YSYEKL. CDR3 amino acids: CTSSPRLGQGRYGYTF. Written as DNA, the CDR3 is TGCACCAGCAGCCCCCGGCTTGGACAGGGCAGGTATGGCTACACCTTC.